This T cell receptor beta chain was identified during a study of regulatory T cells in long-lasting Graves disease. Study conclusions and caveats: Small numbers of samples may have cut accuracy. Clonotypes that were public and shared totalled 2,500 to 3,500 in persistent patients versus 900 to 1,000 in new patients.

This clonotype was counted ten times or more. Its specificity is not known. Time point defined: newly diagnosed GD, antithyroid drugs for less than 3 months. There was RNA extracted from PBMCs, and the TCR library was made from it. Doctors identified Graves' disease using the American Thyroid Association guidelines. The germline V gene encodes CDR1 LNHDA and CDR2 SQIVND (reference sequence). V lost 6 bases and J 0 bases, leaving 12 bases between the germline ends. The CDR3 is 14 amino acids. For TCR beta, libraries came from iRepertoire HTBI primers and Arm-PCR of CDR3 regions. Per the original methods: Looking across samples, the authors found approximately 60 TRBV and some 15 TRBJ segments. TCRdb itself ran the multiplex PCR reads through MiXCR, one entry per CDR3 protein. TCRdb's processing, not the authors' own work, is the source of the V and J calls. The sample consists of 200,000 to 250,000 distinct CDR3 sequences, around 21% of them appearing once.

The sample in question was peripheral blood mononuclear cells (PBMCs), obtained at new diagnosis, from a patient treated with antithyroid drugs. J is TRBJ2-7 and V is TRBV19, with a weak D call TRBD1 (6 bases). The source of this sequence is a female donor with Graves disease. The CDR3 region has the DNA TGTGCCAGTAGGGGGACATTCAGCTCCTACGAGCAGTACTTC. Amino acids: CASRGTFSSYEQYF. The full variable domain, completed using reference TRBV19 and TRBJ2-7, is DGGITQSPKYLFRKEGQNVTLSCEQNLNHDAMYWYRQDPGQGLRLIYYSQIVNDFQKGDIAEGYSVSREKKESFPLTVTSAQKNPTAFYLCASRGTFSSYEQYFGPGTRLTVT.